This T cell receptor (beta chain) was identified in a study of PD-L1 blockade in urothelial cancer. Background on the study: Prior chemotherapy in patients spanned 0 to 3 regimens. Blood was subjected to analysis at 3 weeks (second dose) and 6 weeks following treatment start.

Trimming pared 6 bases from V and 7 bases from J, leaving 18 bases between. Germline-derived CDR1 and CDR2 are SNHLY and FYNNEI. The CDR3 runs 15 residues. Repertoires were generated with immunoSEQ multiplex PCR, while TCRdb's copy carries only in-frame clones and drops some. The table records more than 55,000 clones, roughly four fifths of them present only once. Sample time point: pretreatment peripheral blood. Diagnoses among patients were locally advanced or metastatic urothelial carcinoma. Each individual provided 1 to 8 samples (taken pretreatment and on-treatment). The clonotype comes from a man in his 70s with urothelial cancer. Material: PBMCs, obtained around atezolizumab (anti-PD-L1) treatment. The rearrangement joins TRBV2 to TRBJ1-4; possibly TRBD1 for D (6 bases). CDR3 sequence: CASSGRTGRGEKLFF. In DNA, the CDR3 is TGTGCCAGCAGCGGCAGGACTGGCAGGGGTGAAAAACTGTTTTTT.